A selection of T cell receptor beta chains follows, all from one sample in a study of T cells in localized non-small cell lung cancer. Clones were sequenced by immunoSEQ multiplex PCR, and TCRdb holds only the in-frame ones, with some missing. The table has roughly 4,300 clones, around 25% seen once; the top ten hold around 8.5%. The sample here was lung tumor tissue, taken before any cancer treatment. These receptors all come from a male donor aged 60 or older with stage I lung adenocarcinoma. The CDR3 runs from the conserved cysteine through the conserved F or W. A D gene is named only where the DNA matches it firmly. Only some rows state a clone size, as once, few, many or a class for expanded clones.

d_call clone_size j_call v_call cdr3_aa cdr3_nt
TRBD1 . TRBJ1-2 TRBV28 CASSLYPGTASF TGTGCCAGCAGTTTGTACCCCGGGACAGCATCCTTC
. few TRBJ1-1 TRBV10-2 CASSEGYAEAFF TGCGCCAGCAGTGAGGGATATGCTGAAGCTTTCTTT
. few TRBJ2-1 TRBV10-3 CAISEGLSYNEQFF TGTGCCATCAGTGAGGGACTCTCCTACAATGAGCAGTTCTTC
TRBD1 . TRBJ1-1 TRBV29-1 CSASRTGPSEAFF TGCAGCGCATCGAGGACAGGGCCTAGTGAAGCTTTCTTT
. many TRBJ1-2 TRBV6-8 CASSYSISGGSYTF TGTGCCAGCAGTTACTCGATCTCCGGGGGGAGCTACACCTTC
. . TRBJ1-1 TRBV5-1 CASSRPGIQRDTSNTEAFF TGCGCCAGCAGCCGCCCTGGAATTCAAAGGGACACCTCGAACACTGAAGCTTTCTTT
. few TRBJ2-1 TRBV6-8 CASTDRAGRANEQFF TGTGCCAGCACCGACAGGGCGGGGAGGGCTAATGAGCAGTTCTTC
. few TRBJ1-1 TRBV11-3 CASSLGQGRNTEAFF TGTGCCAGCAGCTTAGGTCAGGGAAGGAACACTGAAGCTTTCTTT
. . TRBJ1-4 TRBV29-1 CSVGGGLGEKLFF TGCAGCGTTGGTGGTGGACTTGGTGAAAAACTGTTTTTT
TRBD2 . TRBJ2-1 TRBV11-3 CASSLGLADNNEQFF TGTGCCAGCAGCTTGGGACTAGCGGACAACAATGAGCAGTTCTTC
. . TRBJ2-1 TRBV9 CASNGGRTYNEQFF TGTGCCAGCAATGGGGGGCGAACCTACAATGAGCAGTTCTTC
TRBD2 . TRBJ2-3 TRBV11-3 CASSLFGLAGGFPSDTQYF TGTGCCAGCAGCTTGTTTGGGCTAGCGGGGGGCTTCCCCTCAGATACGCAGTATTTT
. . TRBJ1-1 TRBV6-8 CASSPRGWAEAFF TGTGCCAGCAGTCCTAGGGGGTGGGCTGAAGCTTTCTTT
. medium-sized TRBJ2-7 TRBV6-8 CASRLGGASTYEQYF TGTGCCAGCCGTTTGGGCGGCGCCTCAACCTACGAGCAGTACTTC
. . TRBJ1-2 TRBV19 CASSWAGLSYGYTF TGTGCCAGTAGTTGGGCAGGACTCTCCTATGGCTACACCTTC
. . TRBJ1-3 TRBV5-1 CASRLTTSGNTIYF TGCGCCAGCAGGCTCACCACCTCTGGAAACACCATATATTTT
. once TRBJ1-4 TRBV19 CASSNIRGPGEKLFF TGTGCCAGTAGTAATATTCGGGGACCCGGCGAAAAACTGTTTTTT
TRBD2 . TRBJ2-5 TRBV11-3 CASSPMGRGGRETQYF TGTGCCAGCAGCCCTATGGGGCGGGGGGGCCGAGAGACCCAGTACTTC
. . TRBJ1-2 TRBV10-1 CASSDEGGYGYTF TGCGCCAGCAGTGATGAGGGCGGCTATGGCTACACCTTC
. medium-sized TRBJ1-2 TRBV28 CASTMQPGVYGYTF TGTGCCAGCACCATGCAGCCGGGGGTCTATGGCTACACCTTC
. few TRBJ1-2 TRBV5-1 CASSLGSQASNYGYTF TGCGCCAGCAGCTTGGGGTCGCAAGCCTCTAACTATGGCTACACCTTC
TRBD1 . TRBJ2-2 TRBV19 CASSPQGAAGELFF TGTGCCAGTAGTCCACAGGGGGCAGCCGGGGAGCTGTTTTTT
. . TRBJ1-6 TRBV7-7 CASSLGGSYNSPLHF TGTGCCAGCAGCTTAGGGGGCTCCTATAATTCACCCCTCCACTTT
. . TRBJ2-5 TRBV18 CASSPYDTTQGETQYF TGTGCCAGCTCACCATATGACACGACCCAAGGGGAGACCCAGTACTTC
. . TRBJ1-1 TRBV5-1 CASSWEGSANTEAFF TGCGCCAGCAGCTGGGAGGGGAGTGCGAACACTGAAGCTTTCTTT
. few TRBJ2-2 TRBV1 CASSQDGGTNTGELFF TGCGCCAGCAGCCAAGATGGGGGCACCAACACCGGGGAGCTGTTTTTT
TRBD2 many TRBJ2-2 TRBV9 CASSVGGRGNTGELFF TGTGCCAGCAGCGTAGGAGGGAGGGGGAACACCGGGGAGCTGTTTTTT
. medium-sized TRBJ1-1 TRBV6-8 CASSSYMSLTEAFF TGTGCCAGCAGTTCGTACATGAGTCTCACTGAAGCTTTCTTT
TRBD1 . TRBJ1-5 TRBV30 CAWSVGQGGLLNQPQHF TGTGCCTGGAGTGTTGGACAGGGCGGTTTGTTGAATCAGCCCCAGCATTTT
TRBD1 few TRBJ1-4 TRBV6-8 CASSLDRVATNEKLFF TGTGCCAGCAGCTTGGACAGGGTCGCAACTAATGAAAAACTGTTTTTT
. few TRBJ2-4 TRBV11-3 CASSFGRDIGNIQYF TGTGCCAGCAGCTTTGGGCGGGACATTGGAAACATTCAGTACTTC
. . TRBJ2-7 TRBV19 CASSISQIRNEQYF TGTGCCAGTAGTATCTCACAGATCCGGAACGAGCAGTACTTC
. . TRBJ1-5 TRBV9 CASSDRRDTGTQPQHF TGTGCCAGCAGTGATAGGCGGGACACCGGGACGCAGCCCCAGCATTTT
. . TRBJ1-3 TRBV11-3 CASSLALTGASGNTIYF TGTGCCAGCAGCTTGGCTCTTACCGGGGCCTCTGGAAACACCATATATTTT
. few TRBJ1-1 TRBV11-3 CASSWMTENTEAFF TGTGCCAGCAGCTGGATGACGGAGAACACTGAAGCTTTCTTT
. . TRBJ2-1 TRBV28 CASSPSTVGNEQFF TGTGCCAGCAGTCCCTCGACAGTCGGTAATGAGCAGTTCTTC
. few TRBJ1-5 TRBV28 CASSGLSNQPQHF TGTGCCAGTTCTGGGCTGAGCAATCAGCCCCAGCATTTT
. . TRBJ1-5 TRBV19 CASGEGRGQPQHF TGTGCCAGTGGCGAGGGGCGCGGTCAGCCCCAGCATTTT
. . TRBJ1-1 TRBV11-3 CASSQVTLVDTEAFF TGTGCCAGCAGCCAAGTAACTCTCGTGGACACTGAAGCTTTCTTT
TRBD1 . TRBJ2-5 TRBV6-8 CASSEVQGLGETQYF TGTGCCAGCAGTGAGGTACAGGGGTTAGGGGAGACCCAGTACTTC
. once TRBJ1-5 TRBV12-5 CASGREEFQPQHF TGTGCTAGTGGAAGAGAAGAATTTCAGCCCCAGCATTTT
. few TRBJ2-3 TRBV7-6 CASSPGRQADTQYF TGTGCCAGCAGCCCCGGACGCCAGGCAGATACGCAGTATTTT
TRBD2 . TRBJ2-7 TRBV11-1 CASSSTSAYYEQYF TGTGCCAGCAGCTCGACTAGCGCTTACTACGAGCAGTACTTC
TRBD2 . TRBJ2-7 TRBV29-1 CSATTSGVGEQYF TGCAGCGCAACGACTAGCGGGGTAGGCGAGCAGTACTTC
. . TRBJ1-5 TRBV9 CASSESATRNQPQHF TGTGCCAGCAGTGAGTCAGCTACCCGCAATCAGCCCCAGCATTTT
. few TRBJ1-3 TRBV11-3 CASSLGSRSGNTIYF TGTGCCAGCAGCTTGGGCAGCCGATCTGGAAACACCATATATTTT
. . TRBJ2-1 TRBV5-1 CASSPAVSSYNEQFF TGCGCCAGCAGCCCAGCGGTGAGCTCCTACAATGAGCAGTTCTTC
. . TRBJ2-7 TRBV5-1 CASSPSAGTRPKEQYF TGCGCCAGCAGCCCCTCCGCCGGGACACGGCCTAAGGAGCAGTACTTC
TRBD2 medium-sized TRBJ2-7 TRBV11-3 CASSLPTSGGYEQYF TGTGCCAGCAGCCTTCCGACTAGCGGGGGCTACGAGCAGTACTTC
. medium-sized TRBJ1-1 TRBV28 CASSPQGKGNTEAFF TGTGCCAGCAGTCCCCAGGGTAAAGGGAACACTGAAGCTTTCTTT
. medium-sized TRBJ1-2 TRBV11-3 CASSLEDFRGSLYGYTF TGTGCCAGCAGCTTGGAAGATTTCAGGGGAAGTTTGTATGGCTACACCTTC
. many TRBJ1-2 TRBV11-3 CASSLGPERIDYGYTF TGTGCCAGCAGCTTAGGCCCAGAGCGGATTGACTATGGCTACACCTTC